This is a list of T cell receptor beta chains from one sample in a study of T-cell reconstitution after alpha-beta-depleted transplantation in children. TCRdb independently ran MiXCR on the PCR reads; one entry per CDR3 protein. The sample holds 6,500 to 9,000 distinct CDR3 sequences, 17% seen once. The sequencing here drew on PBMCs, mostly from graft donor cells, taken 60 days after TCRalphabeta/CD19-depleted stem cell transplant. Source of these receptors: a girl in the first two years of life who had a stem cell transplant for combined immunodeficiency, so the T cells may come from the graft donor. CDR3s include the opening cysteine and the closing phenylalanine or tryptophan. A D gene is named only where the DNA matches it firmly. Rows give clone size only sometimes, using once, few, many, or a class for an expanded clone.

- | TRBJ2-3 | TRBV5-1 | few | CASSLEGVRRTQYF | TGCGCCAGCAGCTTGGAGGGGGTTCGGCGTACGCAGTATTTT
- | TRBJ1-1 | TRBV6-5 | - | CASSPPRVHTEAFF | TGTGCCAGCAGCCCGCCCAGGGTGCACACTGAAGCTTTCTTT
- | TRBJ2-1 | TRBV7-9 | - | CASSLANSPQGRSYNEQFF | TGTGCCAGCAGCTTAGCCAATTCCCCCCAGGGAAGGTCCTACAATGAGCAGTTCTTC
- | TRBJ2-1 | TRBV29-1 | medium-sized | CSVASLPLPYNEQFF | TGCAGCGTTGCTAGTCTACCCCTTCCCTACAATGAGCAGTTCTTC
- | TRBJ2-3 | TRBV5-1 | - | CASSPRGDRADTQYF | TGCGCCAGCAGCCCGAGGGGGGATCGGGCGGATACGCAGTATTTT
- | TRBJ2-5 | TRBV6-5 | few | CASRPDRRSQETQYF | TGTGCCAGCAGACCCGACAGGAGAAGCCAAGAGACCCAGTACTTC
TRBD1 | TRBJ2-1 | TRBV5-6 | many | CASRDLGQNYNEQFF | TGTGCCAGCAGAGACCTGGGACAGAACTACAATGAGCAGTTCTTC
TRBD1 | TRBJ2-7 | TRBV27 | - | CASSSRRQGINYEQYF | TGTGCCAGCAGTTCCCGAAGACAGGGGATAAACTACGAGCAGTACTTC
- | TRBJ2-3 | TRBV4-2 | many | CASSQAKYRADTQYF | TGTGCCAGCAGCCAAGCTAAGTATCGCGCAGATACGCAGTATTTT
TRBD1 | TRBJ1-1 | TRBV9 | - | CASSAGTGGGMNTEAFF | TGTGCCAGCAGCGCCGGGACAGGGGGAGGCATGAACACTGAAGCTTTCTTT
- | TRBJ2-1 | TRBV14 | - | CASSPGSNEQFF | TGTGCCAGCAGCCCCGGGAGCAATGAGCAGTTCTTC
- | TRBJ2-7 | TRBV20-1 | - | CSASWPGSDYEQYF | TGCAGTGCTTCTTGGCCCGGTTCTGATTACGAGCAGTACTTC
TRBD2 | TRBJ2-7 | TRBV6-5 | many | CASYKAGGGYEQYF | TGTGCCAGCTACAAAGCGGGAGGAGGATACGAGCAGTACTTC
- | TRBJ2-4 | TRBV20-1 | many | CSARDLLAKNIQYF | TGCAGTGCTAGAGATCTGCTAGCCAAAAACATTCAGTACTTC
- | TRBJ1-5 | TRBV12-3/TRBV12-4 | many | CASSFWGGNQPQHF | TGTGCCAGCAGTTTTTGGGGGGGGAATCAGCCCCAGCATTTT
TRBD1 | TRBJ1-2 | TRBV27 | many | CASSGVGDRIYYGYTF | TGTGCCAGCAGTGGAGTAGGGGACAGGATTTACTATGGCTACACCTTC
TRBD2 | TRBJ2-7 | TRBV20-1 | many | CSARVAGGPYEQYF | TGCAGTGCTAGAGTAGCGGGGGGACCCTACGAGCAGTACTTC
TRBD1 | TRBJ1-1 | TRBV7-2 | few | CASSFRDRAEAFF | TGTGCCAGCAGCTTCCGGGACAGGGCTGAAGCTTTCTTT
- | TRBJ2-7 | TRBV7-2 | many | CASSFDWYEQYF | TGTGCCAGCAGCTTTGACTGGTACGAGCAGTACTTC
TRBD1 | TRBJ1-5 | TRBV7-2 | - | CASSPTGWGNQAQHF | TGTGCCAGCAGTCCGACAGGGTGGGGCAATCAGGCCCAGCATTTT
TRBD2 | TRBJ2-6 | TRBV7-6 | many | CASSLVAGGANVLTF | TGTGCCAGCAGCTTAGTAGCGGGAGGGGCCAACGTCCTGACTTTC
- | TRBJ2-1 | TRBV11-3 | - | CASTFGGSYNEQFF | TGTGCCAGCACCTTCGGGGGATCCTACAATGAGCAGTTCTTC
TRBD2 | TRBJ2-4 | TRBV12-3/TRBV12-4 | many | CASSLDELAGDIQYF | TGTGCCAGCAGTTTGGACGAGCTAGCGGGAGACATTCAGTACTTC
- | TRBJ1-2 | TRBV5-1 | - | CASSRTEGNYGYTF | TGCGCCAGCAGTAGGACAGAGGGGAACTATGGCTACACCTTC
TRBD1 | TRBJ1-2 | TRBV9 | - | CASSVGPGTGYGYTF | TGTGCCAGCAGCGTAGGTCCCGGGACAGGCTATGGCTACACCTTC
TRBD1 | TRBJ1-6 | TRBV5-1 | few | CASSPDRVELSPLHF | TGCGCCAGCAGCCCGGACAGGGTGGAACTTTCACCCCTCCACTTT
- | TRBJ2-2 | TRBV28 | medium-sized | CASSFSSLNTGELFF | TGTGCCAGCAGTTTTAGTAGCCTGAACACCGGGGAGCTGTTTTTT
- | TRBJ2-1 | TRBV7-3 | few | CASSAARWSGGSYNEQFF | TGTGCCAGCAGCGCCGCCCGGTGGTCCGGGGGCTCCTACAATGAGCAGTTCTTC
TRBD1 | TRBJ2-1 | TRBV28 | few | CASALRGRVDNEQFF | TGTGCCAGCGCTCTCAGGGGGCGTGTAGACAATGAGCAGTTCTTC
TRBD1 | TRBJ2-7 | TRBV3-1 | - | CASSPGTAYEQYF | TGTGCCAGCAGCCCCGGGACAGCCTACGAGCAGTACTTC
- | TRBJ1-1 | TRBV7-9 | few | CASSLAEGGTKSTEAFF | TGTGCCAGCAGCTTAGCGGAAGGAGGGACGAAGAGCACTGAAGCTTTCTTT